Shown below are 17 T cell receptor beta chains from a single sample sequenced in a study of cytomegalovirus exposure and HLA in healthy donors. 60 Vbeta and 13 Jbeta primers were used in PCR. Libraries were prepared by immunoSEQ multiplex PCR; TCRdb keeps only in-frame clonotypes and omits some of them. The sample records 110,000 to 150,000 clones, around 73% being singletons. The specimen was PBMCs. The origin of the receptors is a human donor in good health.

The V call is TRBV7-2, the J call TRBJ2-7; 7 nucleotides line up with TRBD2. Germline V lookup: CDR1 SGHTA, CDR2 FQGNSA. Trimming cost V 5 bases and J 4 bases; bases outside gene matches: 11. The CDR3 runs to 15 residues. This CDR3 is CASSKRTGGEYEQYF. For the CDR3, the DNA is TGTGCCAGCAGCAAACGGACTGGGGGGGAATACGAGCAGTACTTC.

The CDR3 region has the DNA TGCGCCAGCAGCTCCGGGACAGGGCGAGAGACCCAGTACTTC. Translating gives CASSSGTGRETQYF. The rearrangement joins TRBV5-1 to TRBJ2-5, with 9 nucleotides matching TRBD1. CDR1 is SGHRS, CDR2 YFSETQ, per germline. The CDR3 runs 14 residues. The junction had 4 bases not matched to a gene; V was cut back by 3 bases and J by 4 bases.

The chain combines TRBV7-9 with TRBJ1-2, with TRBD1 identical over 9 bases. Germline CDR1 is SEHNR and CDR2 is FQNEAQ (reference sequence). The V segment lost 5 bases and the J segment 4 bases; nucleotides outside the gene matches: 8. The CDR3 has 15 residues. The CDR3 sequence: CASSTGTGTFYGYTF. The CDR3 coding sequence is TGTGCCAGCAGCACCGGGACAGGGACTTTCTATGGCTACACCTTC.

J is TRBJ1-2 and V is TRBV10-3; weak D call: TRBD1 (5 bases). V shed 3 bases and J shed 3 bases, with 11 bases lying between them. Germline CDR1 and CDR2: ENHRY and SYGVKD. CDR3 length: 14 amino acids. CDR3 sequence (DNA): TGTGCCATCAGTGACAGATCGGGGGACTATGGCTACACCTTC. Amino acids: CAISDRSGDYGYTF.

This chain links TRBV19 with TRBJ1-2, with TRBD1 identical over 8 bases. The J segment lost 7 bases and the V segment lost 6 bases, leaving 10 bases of the junction unmatched. CDR3 length: 14 amino acids. Per germline, CDR1 LNHDA and CDR2 SQIVND (reference sequence). The CDR3 is CASRTGVSGSGYTF. The CDR3 DNA is TGTGCCAGTAGGACAGGGGTTTCGGGGTCTGGCTACACCTTC.

The gene calls are TRBV2 and TRBJ1-2; D perhaps matches TRBD1 (5 bases). Looked up from germline, CDR1 is SNHLY and CDR2 is FYNNEI. The CDR3 is made up of 11 amino acids. Trimming pared 8 bases from V and 7 bases from J, leaving 11 bases between. The CDR3 protein is CASVQGSGYTF. CDR3 sequence (DNA): TGTGCCAGCGTCCAGGGATCTGGCTACACCTTC.

The V and J genes are TRBV4-1 and TRBJ2-1; no clear D gene. V lost 1 base and J 6 bases, leaving 10 bases between the germline ends. The CDR3 is 14 amino acids. The V gene's germline CDR1 is MGHRA and CDR2 YSYEKL. The CDR3 spells CASSQGHASNEQFF. CDR3 in DNA: TGCGCCAGCAGCCAAGGACACGCGAGCAATGAGCAGTTCTTC.

The gene calls are TRBV19 and TRBJ1-5; possibly TRBD1 for D (6 bases). Looked up from germline, CDR1 is LNHDA and CDR2 is SQIVND (reference sequence). CDR3 length equals 15 residues. V gave up 7 bases and J gave up 0 bases, with 13 bases separating them. The CDR3 DNA follows: TGTGCCAGTAAAACCAGACAGGCTAGCAATCAGCCCCAGCATTTT. Residues: CASKTRQASNQPQHF.

The J gene is TRBJ1-5, the V gene TRBV19; D may be TRBD1 (6 bases). The germline V and J ends were trimmed by 1 base and 0 bases, with 13 bases remaining between them. Germline V gene sequence: CDR1 LNHDA, CDR2 SQIVND (reference sequence). The CDR3 is made up of 17 amino acids. The CDR3 region has the DNA TGTGCCAGTAGTATAGTAGGGGGGACTATTAGCAATCAGCCCCAGCATTTT. As protein: CASSIVGGTISNQPQHF. Complete variable domain (other parts from reference TRBV19 and TRBJ1-5): DGGITQSPKYLFRKEGQNVTLSCEQNLNHDAMYWYRQDPGQGLRLIYYSQIVNDFQKGDIAEGYSVSREKKESFPLTVTSAQKNPTAFYLCASSIVGGTISNQPQHFGDGTRLSIL.

The V call is TRBV19, the J call TRBJ2-1; 9 bases agree with TRBD2. Germline V gene sequence: CDR1 LNHDA, CDR2 SQIVND (reference sequence). This CDR3 has 14 residues. J was trimmed by 7 bases and V by 2 bases; bases with no gene match: 3. In DNA form, the CDR3 reads TGTGCCAGTAGTATAAGCGGGGGGAATAATGAGCAGTTCTTC. The encoded protein is CASSISGGNNEQFF.

The chain has TRBV7-3 and TRBJ2-7; 7 nucleotides align to TRBD2. V gave up 1 base and J gave up 5 bases; unmatched junction bases: 5. CDR1 and CDR2 (germline): SGHTA, FQGTGA. The CDR3 runs 14 residues. As DNA, the CDR3 is TGTGCCAGCAGCTTAAGTGGCGGGGGAGACGAGCAGTACTTC. Translated: CASSLSGGGDEQYF.

A note on this clone: An end of the junction does not agree with germline; a read error may underlie this. This chain connects TRBV7-7 to TRBJ1-2; TRBD1 matches 10 bases. There are 14 residues in the CDR3. From germline, CDR1 is SSHAT and CDR2 FNYEAQ (reference sequence). In nucleotides, the CDR3 is TGTGCTAGCAGCTCCGGGACAGGGGCTTATGGCTACACCTTC. Protein sequence: CASSSGTGAYGYTF. Drawing the rest from reference TRBV7-7 and TRBJ1-2, the complete variable domain is GAGVSQSPRYKVTKRGQDVTLRCDPISSHATLYWYQQALGQGPEFLTYFNYEAQPDKSGLPSDRFSAERPEGSISTLTIQRTEQRDSAMYRCASSSGTGAYGYTFGSGTRLTVV.

The table lists this clone with a few counts. This rearrangement joins TRBV9 to TRBJ1-1; D possibly corresponds to TRBD1 (6 bases). Germline CDR1 SGDLS, CDR2 YYNGEE. This CDR3 spans 15 amino acids. Trimming took 2 bases from V and 1 from J, leaving 12 bases between them. The DNA for the CDR3 is TGTGCCAGCAGCGTTACAGGGATTGGGAACACTGAAGCTTTCTTT. Amino acids: CASSVTGIGNTEAFF.

There are a few counts of this clone. This chain joins TRBV6-5 and TRBJ1-2, with 7 bases matching TRBD1. There are 13 residues in the CDR3. Germline CDR1 MNHEY, CDR2 SVGAGI. J lost 7 bases, V lost 3 bases, and 5 bases had no gene match. DNA of the CDR3: TGTGCCAGCAGTTATCCTGGACAGGCTGGCTACACCTTC. As protein: CASSYPGQAGYTF.

The chain joins TRBV5-1 to TRBJ2-1; no definite D call. The V end was cut by 4 bases, the J end by 6 bases, with 17 bases between. The CDR3 is 15 residues long. The germline V gene has CDR1 SGHRS and CDR2 YFSETQ. CDR3 region: CASSEISGGSNEQFF. CDR3 DNA sequence: TGCGCCAGCAGCGAAATTTCAGGTGGCAGCAATGAGCAGTTCTTC.

DNA of the CDR3: TGTGCCAGCAGTGCCACCGTGGGACAGGGCAATGAGCAGTTCTTC. This translates into CASSATVGQGNEQFF. The rearrangement joins TRBV9 to TRBJ2-1, with 9 bases matching TRBD1. CDR1 and CDR2 (germline): SGDLS, YYNGEE. The CDR3 is 15 amino acids. V was pared by 5 bases and J by 6 bases, with 9 bases of the junction left unmatched.

The rearrangement links TRBV6-1 to TRBJ1-1, with unresolved D. CDR3 length: 13 residues. V was cut by 4 bases and J by 5 bases, with 11 bases left in between. Germline V gives CDR1 MNHNS, CDR2 SASEGT. The CDR3 here is CASSAGSETEAFF. The CDR3, as DNA: TGTGCCAGCAGTGCGGGATCGGAGACTGAAGCTTTCTTT.